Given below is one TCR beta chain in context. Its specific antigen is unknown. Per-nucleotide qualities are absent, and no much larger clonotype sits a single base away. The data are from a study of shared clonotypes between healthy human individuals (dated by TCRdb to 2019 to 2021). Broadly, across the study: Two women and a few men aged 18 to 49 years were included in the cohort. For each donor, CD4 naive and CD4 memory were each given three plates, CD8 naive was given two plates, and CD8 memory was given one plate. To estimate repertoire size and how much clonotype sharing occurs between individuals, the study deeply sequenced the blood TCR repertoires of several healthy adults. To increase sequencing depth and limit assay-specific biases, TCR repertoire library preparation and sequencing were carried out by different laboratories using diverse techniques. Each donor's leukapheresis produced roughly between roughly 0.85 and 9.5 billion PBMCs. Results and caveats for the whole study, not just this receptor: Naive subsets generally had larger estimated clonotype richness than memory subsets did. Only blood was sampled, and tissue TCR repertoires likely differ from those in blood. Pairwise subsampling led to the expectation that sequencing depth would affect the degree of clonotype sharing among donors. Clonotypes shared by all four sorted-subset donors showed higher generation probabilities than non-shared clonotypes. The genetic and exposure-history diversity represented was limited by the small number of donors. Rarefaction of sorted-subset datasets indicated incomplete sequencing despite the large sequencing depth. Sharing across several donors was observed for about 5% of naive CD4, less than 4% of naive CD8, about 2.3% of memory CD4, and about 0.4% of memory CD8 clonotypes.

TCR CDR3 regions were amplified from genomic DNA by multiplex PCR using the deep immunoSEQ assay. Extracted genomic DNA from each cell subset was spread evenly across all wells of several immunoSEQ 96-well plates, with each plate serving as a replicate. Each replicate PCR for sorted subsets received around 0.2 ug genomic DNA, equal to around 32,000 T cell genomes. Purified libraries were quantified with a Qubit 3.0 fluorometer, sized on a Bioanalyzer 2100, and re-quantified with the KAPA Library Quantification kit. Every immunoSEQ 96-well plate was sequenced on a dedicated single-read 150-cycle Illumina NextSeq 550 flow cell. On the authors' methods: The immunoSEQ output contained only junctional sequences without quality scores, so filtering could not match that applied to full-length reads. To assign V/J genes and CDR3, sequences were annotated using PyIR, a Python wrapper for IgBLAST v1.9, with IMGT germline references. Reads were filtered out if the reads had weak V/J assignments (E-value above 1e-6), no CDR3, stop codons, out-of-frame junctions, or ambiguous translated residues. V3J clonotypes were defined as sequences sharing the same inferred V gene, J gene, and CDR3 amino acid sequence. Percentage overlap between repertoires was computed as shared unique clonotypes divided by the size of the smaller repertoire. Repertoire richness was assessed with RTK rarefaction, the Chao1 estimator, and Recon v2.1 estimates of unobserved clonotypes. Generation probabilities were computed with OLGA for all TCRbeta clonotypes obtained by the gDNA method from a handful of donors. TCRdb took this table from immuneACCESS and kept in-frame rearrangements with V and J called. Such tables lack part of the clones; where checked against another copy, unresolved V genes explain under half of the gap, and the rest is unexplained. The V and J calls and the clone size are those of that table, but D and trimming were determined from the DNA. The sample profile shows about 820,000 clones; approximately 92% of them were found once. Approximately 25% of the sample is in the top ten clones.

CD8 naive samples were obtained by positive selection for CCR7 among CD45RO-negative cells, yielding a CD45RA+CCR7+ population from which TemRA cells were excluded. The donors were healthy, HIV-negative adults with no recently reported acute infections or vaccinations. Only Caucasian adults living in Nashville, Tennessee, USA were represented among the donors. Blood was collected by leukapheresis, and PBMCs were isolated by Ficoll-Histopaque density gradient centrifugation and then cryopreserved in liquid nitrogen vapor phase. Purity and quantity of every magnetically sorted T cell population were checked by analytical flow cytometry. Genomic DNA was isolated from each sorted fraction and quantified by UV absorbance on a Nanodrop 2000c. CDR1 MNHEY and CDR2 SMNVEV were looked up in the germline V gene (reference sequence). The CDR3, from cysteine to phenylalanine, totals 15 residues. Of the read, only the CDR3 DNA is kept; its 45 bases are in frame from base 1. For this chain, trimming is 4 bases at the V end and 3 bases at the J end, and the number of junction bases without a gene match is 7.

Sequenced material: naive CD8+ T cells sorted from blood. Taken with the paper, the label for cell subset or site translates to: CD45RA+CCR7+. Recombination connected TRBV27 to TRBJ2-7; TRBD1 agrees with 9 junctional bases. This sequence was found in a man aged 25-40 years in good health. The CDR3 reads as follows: CASSYSGTGIYEQYF. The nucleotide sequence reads TGTGCCAGCAGTTACTCCGGGACAGGGATCTACGAGCAGTACTTC.